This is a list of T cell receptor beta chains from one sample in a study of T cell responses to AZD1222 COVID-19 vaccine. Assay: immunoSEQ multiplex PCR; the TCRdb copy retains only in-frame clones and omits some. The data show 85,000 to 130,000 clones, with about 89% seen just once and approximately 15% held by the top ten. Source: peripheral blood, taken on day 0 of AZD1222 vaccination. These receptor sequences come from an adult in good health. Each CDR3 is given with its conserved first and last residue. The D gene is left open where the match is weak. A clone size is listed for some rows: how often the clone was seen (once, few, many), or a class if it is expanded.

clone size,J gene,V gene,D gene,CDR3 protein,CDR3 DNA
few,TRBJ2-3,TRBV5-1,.,CASSLEGRDTQYF,TGCGCCAGCAGCTTGGAAGGGCGGGATACGCAGTATTTT
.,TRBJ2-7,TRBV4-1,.,CASSQANRIPVYEQYF,TGCGCCAGCAGCCAAGCCAACCGGATCCCTGTCTACGAGCAGTACTTC
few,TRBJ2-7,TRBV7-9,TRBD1,CASRQIPPGQGALYEQYF,TGTGCCAGCAGACAAATACCCCCGGGACAGGGTGCCCTCTACGAGCAGTACTTC
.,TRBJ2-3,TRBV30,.,CAWSGFSVDTQYF,TGTGCCTGGAGTGGATTTTCCGTAGATACGCAGTATTTT
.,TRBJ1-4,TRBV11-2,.,CASRHSTGRNEKLFF,TGTGCCAGCAGACATTCGACAGGACGTAATGAAAAACTGTTTTTT
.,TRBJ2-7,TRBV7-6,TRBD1,CASSSTQDRAHRQYF,TGTGCCAGCAGCTCAACCCAGGACAGGGCGCACCGGCAGTACTTC
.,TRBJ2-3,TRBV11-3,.,CASSSFEVSTDTQYF,TGTGCCAGCAGCTCCTTTGAGGTCAGCACAGATACGCAGTATTTT
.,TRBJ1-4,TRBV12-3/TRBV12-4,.,CASSEREEKLFF,TGTGCCAGCAGCGAACGGGAGGAAAAACTGTTTTTT
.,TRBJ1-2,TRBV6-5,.,CASSYTNRRGGYTF,TGTGCCAGCAGTTACACCAACAGGCGGGGCGGCTACACCTTC
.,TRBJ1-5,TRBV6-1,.,CASSERGKDQPQHF,TGTGCCAGCAGTGAAAGGGGTAAGGATCAGCCCCAGCATTTT
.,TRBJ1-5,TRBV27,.,CASSLSKNQPQHF,TGTGCCAGCAGTTTATCGAAGAATCAGCCCCAGCATTTT
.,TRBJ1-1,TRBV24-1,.,CATSKESGTEAFF,TGTGCCACCAGTAAGGAAAGTGGCACTGAAGCTTTCTTT
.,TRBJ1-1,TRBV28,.,CASRLGQFEDTEAFF,TGTGCCAGCAGGTTAGGACAGTTTGAGGACACTGAAGCTTTCTTT
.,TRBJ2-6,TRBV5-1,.,CASEDSSGANVLTF,TGCGCCAGTGAAGACTCCTCCGGGGCCAACGTCCTGACTTTC
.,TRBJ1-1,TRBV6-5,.,CASSRPPRGTEAFF,TGTGCCAGCAGTCGCCCCCCCCGGGGCACTGAAGCTTTCTTT
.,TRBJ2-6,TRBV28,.,CASSFYRAGANVLTF,TGTGCCAGCAGTTTTTACAGGGCTGGGGCCAACGTCCTGACTTTC